The 31 T cell receptor beta chains listed next were all sequenced from one sample in a study of blood T cells in healthy people across ages. The authors ran a second PCR of roughly 6 to 12 cycles using a sample-barcoded 5' primer and a J-beta primer mix. One entry per CDR3 protein, called by TCRdb with MiXCR from the 5' RACE reads. The profile shows approximately 1,000,000 distinct CDR3 sequences, 35% to 50% of them singletons. The material sequenced was blood. The receptors stem from a woman aged 55 to 70 in good health.

This clonotype was counted between two and nine times. The chain carries TRBV27 and TRBJ2-1; D is possibly TRBD1 or TRBD2 (5 bases each). Germline V gene data show CDR1 as MNHEY and CDR2 as SMNVEV (reference sequence). V gave up 5 bases and J gave up 5 bases, with 25 bases separating them. The CDR3 loop spans 18 amino acids. This CDR3 reads CASSQLVESSGRDNEQFF. The CDR3 nucleotides are TGTGCCAGCAGTCAACTAGTGGAGTCGTCGGGACGGGACAATGAGCAGTTCTTC.

The V call is TRBV25-1, the J call TRBJ2-5, with D uncertain. Germline V lookup: CDR1 MGHDK, CDR2 SYGVNS. Trimming removed 6 bases from V and 0 bases from J, with 8 bases in between. The CDR3 loop spans 13 amino acids. CDR3 region: CASSQVNQETQYF. DNA of the CDR3: TGTGCCAGCAGCCAAGTAAACCAAGAGACCCAGTACTTC.

The chain couples TRBV28 to TRBJ2-1, with D unclear. Trimming left V 3 bases short and J 12 bases short, with 15 bases between. Germline-derived CDR1 and CDR2 are MDHEN and SYDVKM. This CDR3 region has 13 residues. The CDR3 nucleotides read TGTGCCAGCAGTTTTCTCCTAAGGTTTGGGCAGTTCTTC. Amino acids: CASSFLLRFGQFF.

This clonotype was seen more than once but under ten times. This chain's CDR3 is CASSLDLVADTQYF. CDR3 coding DNA: TGTGCCAGCAGCTTAGATTTGGTGGCAGATACGCAGTATTTT. This chain connects TRBV7-6 to TRBJ2-3; D gene ambiguous. CDR1 is SGHVS, CDR2 FNYEAQ, per germline. V was shortened by 1 base and J by 4 bases, with 9 bases between the two germline ends. The CDR3 is made up of 14 amino acids.

This clonotype was recorded many times. This chain joins TRBV20-1 and TRBJ2-1; D perhaps matches TRBD2 (6 bases). Per the germline V gene, CDR1 is DFQATT and CDR2 is SNEGSKA (reference sequence). This CDR3 has 15 residues. V was pared by 5 bases and J by 6 bases, with 20 bases between. The CDR3 spells CSAGSGRRGINEQFF. CDR3 coding DNA: TGCAGTGCTGGGAGCGGACGGAGGGGAATCAATGAGCAGTTCTTC.

The chain links TRBV29-1 to TRBJ1-4, with D perhaps TRBD1 (6 bases). V lost 4 bases and J 5 bases, leaving 8 bases between the germline ends. Germline V gene sequence: CDR1 SQVTM, CDR2 ANQGSEA. The CDR3 has 12 residues. CDR3 in amino acids: CSVVGTNEKLFF. In DNA form, the CDR3 reads TGCAGCGTTGTAGGGACAAATGAAAAACTGTTTTTT.

In its sample, this clonotype was seen a few times. The J gene is TRBJ2-5, the V gene TRBV12-3 or TRBV12-4; 7 bases are shared with TRBD2. The length of the CDR3 is 16 residues. Germline trimming cut 3 bases from V and 4 bases from J; bases unmatched to any gene: 11. The CDR3 sequence is CASSLSGVTLRETQYF. For the CDR3, the DNA is TGTGCCAGCAGTTTGAGCGGGGTGACGCTCCGAGAGACCCAGTACTTC.

The chain employs TRBV7-8 and TRBJ2-4; 7 bases are shared with TRBD2. The CDR3 totals 16 residues. The V segment lost 3 bases and the J segment 0 bases; nucleotides outside the gene matches: 5. CDR1 and CDR2 (germline): SGHVS, FQNEAQ. The CDR3 is CASSFWEGIAKNIQYF. In nucleotides, the CDR3 is TGTGCCAGCAGCTTTTGGGAGGGGATAGCCAAAAACATTCAGTACTTC.

CDR3 coding DNA: TGTGCCAGCTCACCATCGGCGGACAATGAGCAGTTCTTC. It specifies CASSPSADNEQFF. This chain connects TRBV18 to TRBJ2-1; D gene ambiguous. Trimming left V 2 bases short and J 5 bases short, with 7 bases between. CDR1 KGHSH and CDR2 LQKENI come from the germline V gene. The CDR3 totals 13 residues.

This clonotype showed up just a few times. The rearrangement links TRBV10-3 to TRBJ1-5, with 8 nucleotides matching TRBD1. The CDR3 consists of 14 residues. Germline trimming cut 10 bases from V and 2 bases from J; bases unmatched to any gene: 7. Germline loops: CDR1 ENHRY, CDR2 SYGVKD. The CDR3 loop reads CATRRGPGNQPQHF. CDR3 DNA: TGTGCCACTCGCAGGGGGCCGGGCAATCAGCCCCAGCATTTT.

With regard to this clonotype: With a much larger clone just one base away, this may be a read error. The chain combines TRBV29-1 with TRBJ2-1; tentative D call: TRBD1 (5 bases). The length of the CDR3 is 13 residues. Per germline, CDR1 SQVTM and CDR2 ANQGSEA. CDR3 protein: CCVERPGFDEQFF. CDR3 DNA: TGCTGCGTTGAGAGGCCAGGGTTCGATGAGCAGTTCTTC.

This clonotype appeared a few times. The rearrangement links TRBV11-1 to TRBJ2-1; D possibly corresponds to TRBD2 (6 bases). This CDR3 is 12 amino acids long. The V gene lost 10 bases and the J gene lost 8 bases, with 15 bases spanning the gap. CDR1 is SGHAT, CDR2 FQDESV, per germline (reference sequence). CDR3 sequence reads: CATLAGSDEQFF. The CDR3, as DNA: TGTGCCACCCTCGCGGGGAGCGATGAGCAGTTCTTC. The full variable domain, completed using reference TRBV11-1 and TRBJ2-1, is EAEVAQSPRYKITEKSQAVAFWCDPISGHATLYWYRQILGQGPELLVQFQDESVVDDSQLPKDRFSAERLKGVDSTLKIQPAELGDSAMYLCATLAGSDEQFFGPGTRLTVL.

This clonotype was seen just once. CDR3 protein: CASSENRRTDTQYF. CDR3 sequence (DNA): TGTGCCAGCAGTGAGAACAGACGCACAGATACGCAGTATTTT. This rearrangement joins TRBV6-1 to TRBJ2-3; D unresolved. Germline loops: CDR1 MNHNS, CDR2 SASEGT. V was pared by 3 bases and J by 1 base, with 8 bases between. This CDR3 comprises 14 residues.

The rearrangement joins TRBV20-1 to TRBJ1-2; no definite D call. This CDR3 has 14 amino acids. Germline V gene lookup returns CDR1 DFQATT and CDR2 SNEGSKA (reference sequence). The CDR3 nucleotides are TGCAGAGCCGGCTCCGGTTGGCTGAACTATGGCTACACCTTC. Translated: CRAGSGWLNYGYTF.

This clonotype was found once. Germline and junction disagree at one end, which may indicate a read error. V usage is TRBV7-8 and J usage is TRBJ1-5, with D perhaps TRBD1 (5 bases). Germline CDR1 SGHVS, CDR2 FQNEAQ. The CDR3 extends over 16 amino acids. CDR3 region: CASGLVRDSRNQPQHF. The CDR3 nucleotides read TGTGCCAGCGGCTTAGTTCGAGACAGCCGCAATCAGCCCCAGCATTTT.

The V gene is TRBV7-2, the J gene TRBJ2-1; TRBD2 might be the D (5 bases). Germline values: CDR1 SGHTA, CDR2 FQGNSA. Trimming stripped 1 base from V and 5 bases from J, with 12 bases between. The CDR3 is 15 amino acids. The CDR3 reads CASSLVASFNNEQFF. In DNA form, the CDR3 reads TGTGCCAGCAGCTTAGTCGCTAGCTTCAACAATGAGCAGTTCTTC. Full variable domain (missing parts from reference TRBV7-2 and TRBJ2-1): GAGVSQSPSNKVTEKGKDVELRCDPISGHTALYWYRQSLGQGLEFLIYFQGNSAPDKSGLPSDRFSAERTGGSVSTLTIQRTQQEDSAVYLCASSLVASFNNEQFFGPGTRLTVL.

This clonotype was seen only a few times. This CDR3 is CASSPAGGVADTQYF. The CDR3 coding sequence is TGTGCCAGCAGCCCGGCGGGGGGGGTTGCAGATACGCAGTATTTT. The chain links TRBV11-2 to TRBJ2-3, with 9 bases matching TRBD2. Germline values: CDR1 SGHAT, CDR2 FQNNGV. V lost 5 bases, J lost 4 bases, and 7 bases stayed unmatched. The CDR3 is made up of 15 amino acids. The full variable domain, its missing parts supplied by reference TRBV11-2 and TRBJ2-3, is EAGVAQSPRYKIIEKRQSVAFWCNPISGHATLYWYQQILGQGPKLLIQFQNNGVVDDSQLPKDRFSAERLKGVDSTLKIQPAKLEDSAVYLCASSPAGGVADTQYFGPGTRLTVL.

The rearrangement joins TRBV6-1 to TRBJ2-4; D gene unclear. Matching the DNA end better, TRBJ2-7 makes the J call doubtful. This CDR3 contains 11 residues. CDR1 and CDR2 from the germline V gene are MNHNS and SASEGT. The DNA for the CDR3 is TGTGCCAGCAGCCGAGCCGTCGAGCAGTACTTC. Translating gives CASSRAVEQYF.

This clonotype turned up a few times. This chain uses TRBV28 with TRBJ2-5, with 13 bases fitting TRBD2. The CDR3 length is 16 residues. V was clipped by 5 bases and J by 5 bases; unmatched bases: 8. Germline CDR1 MDHEN, CDR2 SYDVKM. The CDR3 is CASSPSGLAGDETQYF. DNA of the CDR3: TGTGCCAGCAGTCCCAGCGGACTAGCGGGAGATGAGACCCAGTACTTC.

CDR3 residues: CASSYAIRANEQFF. In nucleotides, the CDR3 is TGTGCCAGCAGTTACGCCATCAGGGCAAATGAGCAGTTCTTC. The gene calls are TRBV6-6 and TRBJ2-1; D might be TRBD1 (5 bases). Trimming took off 2 bases at V and 7 bases at J, with 12 bases between the two ends. The CDR3 covers 14 residues. Per the germline V gene, CDR1 is MNHNY and CDR2 is SVGAGI (reference sequence).

This clonotype has just a few counts. The genes are TRBV29-1 and TRBJ2-5; D is perhaps TRBD2 (6 bases). The CDR3 totals 11 residues. Looked up from germline, CDR1 is SQVTM and CDR2 is ANQGSEA. Trimming took off 5 bases at V and 6 bases at J, with 10 bases between the two ends. CDR3 nucleotides: TGCAGCGTTATGCGGGAACAGACCCAGTACTTC. Protein product: CSVMREQTQYF. Supplemented by reference TRBV29-1 and TRBJ2-5, the full variable domain reads SAVISQKPSRDICQRGTSLTIQCQVDSQVTMMFWYRQQPGQSLTLIATANQGSEATYESGFVIDKFPISRPNLTFSTLTVSNMSPEDSSIYLCSVMREQTQYFGPGTRLLVL.

This clonotype was picked up one time. This may stem from a read error, because a much larger clone lies one nucleotide away. The conserved phenylalanine or tryptophan normally closing the CDR3 is absent here, so this likely arose from a read error. This rearrangement joins TRBV7-2 to TRBJ2-5; 15 bases line up with TRBD2. This CDR3 region has 16 residues. The J segment lost 5 bases and the V segment lost 5 bases, leaving 6 bases of the junction unmatched. The germline gives CDR1 SGHTA, CDR2 FQGNSA. The CDR3 DNA reads TGTGCCAGCAGCCCAGGACTAGCGGGAGGGCGGGAGACCCAGTACTTA. Protein: CASSPGLAGGRETQYL.

The rearrangement joins TRBV7-9 to TRBJ2-3; D is perhaps TRBD2 (5 bases). V dropped 2 bases and J dropped 0 bases, with 15 bases sitting between them. The CDR3 loop spans 17 amino acids. CDR1 and CDR2 (germline): SEHNR, FQNEAQ (reference sequence). CDR3 sequence reads: CASSLWAVGGSTDTQYF. The CDR3 DNA is TGTGCCAGCAGCTTATGGGCTGTAGGCGGGAGCACAGATACGCAGTATTTT.

The chain couples TRBV29-1 to TRBJ2-5; 8 nucleotides line up with TRBD1. Germline V lookup: CDR1 SQVTM, CDR2 ANQGSEA. The CDR3 covers 13 residues. J lost 5 bases, V lost 3 bases, and 5 bases had no gene match. CDR3 sequence: CSVEAGGRETQYF. Written as DNA, the CDR3 is TGCAGCGTTGAGGCAGGGGGCCGGGAGACCCAGTACTTC.

This chain links TRBV6-6 with TRBJ2-7; 11 bases agree with TRBD2. The length of the CDR3 is 15 residues. With 6 bases clipped from V and 6 bases from J, the junction kept 10 bases outside the gene matches. Germline lookup yields CDR1 MNHNY and CDR2 SVGAGI (reference sequence). This CDR3 reads CASSKVGLAGGEQYF. The CDR3 region has the DNA TGTGCCAGCAGCAAAGTCGGGCTAGCGGGAGGCGAGCAGTACTTC.

This clonotype was seen only once. V gene TRBV20-1 combines with J gene TRBJ2-3; 9 nucleotides match TRBD1. Trimming cost V 2 bases and J 4 bases; bases outside gene matches: 10. The V gene's germline CDR1 is DFQATT and CDR2 SNEGSKA (reference sequence). CDR3 size: 16 residues. The DNA of the CDR3 is TGCAGTGCTAGATGGTACAGGGGGCGGGCTTCAGATACGCAGTATTTT. It encodes CSARWYRGRASDTQYF.

This chain connects TRBV20-1 to TRBJ2-3; 9 nucleotides line up with TRBD2. V shed 3 bases, J shed 4 bases, and the junction held 20 bases outside the gene matches. This CDR3 has 19 residues. The germline V gene encodes CDR1 DFQATT and CDR2 SNEGSKA (reference sequence). The CDR3, as DNA: TGCAGTGCTAGCCGTACGTCTAGCGGGATCCTAACATACGCAGATACGCAGTATTTT. Its translation is CSASRTSSGILTYADTQYF.

The chain recombines TRBV5-1 with TRBJ2-1; 7 nucleotides agree with TRBD2. Trimming at V came to 1 base and at J to 1 base, leaving 8 bases not matched to a gene. This CDR3 is 17 amino acids long. CDR1 is SGHRS, CDR2 YFSETQ, per germline. CDR3 in amino acids: CASSLMARGRSYNEQFF. The CDR3, as DNA: TGCGCCAGCAGCTTGATGGCGCGGGGGAGGTCCTACAATGAGCAGTTCTTC. Full variable domain (missing parts from reference TRBV5-1 and TRBJ2-1): KAGVTQTPRYLIKTRGQQVTLSCSPISGHRSVSWYQQTPGQGLQFLFEYFSETQRNKGNFPGRFSGRQFSNSRSEMNVSTLELGDSALYLCASSLMARGRSYNEQFFGPGTRLTVL.

This clonotype has a handful of counts. The chain couples TRBV20-1 to TRBJ2-7; TRBD2 aligns across 9 bases. Matching the DNA end better, TRBJ2-5 makes the J call doubtful. CDR3 length: 14 amino acids. Germline CDR1 is DFQATT and CDR2 is SNEGSKA (reference sequence). CDR3 DNA: TGCAGTGCTGGGGGTAAGCGGGAGGCGGAGACCCAGTACTTC. Translating it yields CSAGGKREAETQYF.

In its sample, this clonotype was seen many times. The chain carries TRBV9 and TRBJ2-3; 12 nucleotides match TRBD2. The CDR3 consists of 17 residues. CDR1 and CDR2 (germline): SGDLS, YYNGEE. With V trimmed by 0 bases and J by 5 bases, 7 bases remained unmatched. CDR3 loop: CASSVVGLAGGKDTQYF. The CDR3 nucleotides are TGTGCCAGCAGCGTAGTCGGGCTAGCGGGAGGGAAAGATACGCAGTATTTT.

The sample holds a few counts of this clonotype. V is TRBV12-3 or TRBV12-4 and J is TRBJ1-2; tentatively, D is TRBD1 (5 bases). V lost 5 bases, J lost 4 bases, and 11 bases lay in between. The CDR3 consists of 13 residues. The CDR3: CASSPGHGYGYTF. The CDR3, as DNA: TGTGCCAGCAGTCCAGGACACGGCTATGGCTACACCTTC.